These 31 T cell receptor beta chains came from one sample sequenced in a study of blood T cell repertoires in COVID-19. The protocol was immunoSEQ multiplex PCR, while the TCRdb copy is restricted to in-frame clones and leaves out a portion. Of over 45,000 clones in the sample, around nine tenths were seen once. What was sequenced was peripheral blood. These receptors all stem from a man aged 60 to 75 with active COVID-19.

The chain is built from TRBV2 and TRBJ2-3, with 10 bases aligning to TRBD2. The CDR3 has 17 amino acids. With V trimmed by 5 bases and J by 2 bases, 10 bases remained unmatched. Germline CDR1 SNHLY, CDR2 FYNNEI. This CDR3 is CASSKTTLAGATDTQYF. CDR3 bases: TGTGCCAGCAGTAAAACTACGCTAGCGGGAGCCACAGATACGCAGTATTTT.

This clone was observed a handful of times. The rearrangement links TRBV27 to TRBJ1-5, with TRBD1 matching over 7 bases. The trim removed 3 bases at V and 4 bases at J, leaving 6 bases unmatched. Looked up from germline, CDR1 is MNHEY and CDR2 is SMNVEV (reference sequence). The CDR3 is 15 residues long. This chain's CDR3 is CASSFGTEENQPQHF. CDR3 in DNA: TGTGCCAGCAGTTTTGGGACAGAAGAAAATCAGCCCCAGCATTTT.

This chain connects TRBV5-4 to TRBJ2-6; D possibly corresponds to TRBD1 (8 bases). The length of the CDR3 is 16 residues. The V end was cut by 8 bases, the J end by 1 base, with 16 bases between. Germline V gene sequence: CDR1 SGHNT, CDR2 YYREEE (reference sequence). This chain's CDR3 is CASTRGRESGANVLTF. CDR3 bases: TGTGCCAGTACCAGGGGGCGGGAGTCTGGGGCCAACGTCCTGACTTTC.

The genes are TRBV7-9 and TRBJ2-3, with TRBD2 identical over 9 bases. With 3 bases clipped from V and 1 base from J, the junction kept 5 bases outside the gene matches. This CDR3 region has 16 residues. Germline V gives CDR1 SEHNR, CDR2 FQNEAQ (reference sequence). CDR3 residues: CASSLGAGGRTDTQYF. Here the CDR3 DNA reads TGTGCCAGCAGCTTGGGAGCGGGAGGCCGCACAGATACGCAGTATTTT.

This sequence joins TRBV3-1 (or the pseudogene TRBV3-2) and TRBJ2-7, with 7 bases identical to TRBD2. V dropped 4 bases and J dropped 6; count of bases not matched to a gene: 15. Germline CDR1 and CDR2: LGHDT and YNNKEL (reference sequence). CDR3 length: 16 residues. CDR3 nucleotide sequence: TGTGCCAGCAGCCTCATCCCGGCGGGAGCCGATGGCGAGCAGTACTTC. This gives the protein CASSLIPAGADGEQYF.

The J gene is TRBJ2-7, the V gene TRBV4-1; maybe TRBD2 (6 bases). Germline CDR1 MGHRA, CDR2 YSYEKL. The CDR3 totals 13 residues. Trimming removed 4 bases at V and 4 bases at J, with 11 bases between. The CDR3 sequence: CASSPDGGYEQYF. In DNA form, the CDR3 reads TGCGCCAGCAGCCCGGACGGGGGTTACGAGCAGTACTTC.

The chain combines TRBV19 with TRBJ1-2, with TRBD1 matching over 10 bases. V lost 6 bases and J lost 5; bases outside the gene matches: 3. Germline V gives CDR1 LNHDA, CDR2 SQIVND (reference sequence). CDR3 size: 13 residues. The CDR3 loop is CASRLDRGYGYTF. The CDR3 DNA follows: TGTGCCAGTAGACTGGACAGGGGGTATGGCTACACCTTC.

In regard to this clone: This same CDR3 is encoded by further DNA sequences in the sample. The genes are TRBV18 and TRBJ2-3; 8 nucleotides match TRBD1. Germline lookup yields CDR1 KGHSH and CDR2 LQKENI. The V and J ends lost 3 bases and 3 bases, in that order; junction bases with no gene match: 2. The CDR3 consists of 14 residues. The CDR3 nucleotides read TGTGCCAGCTCACCCGGACAGGGAACAGATACGCAGTATTTT. Its translation is CASSPGQGTDTQYF.

This chain joins TRBV2 and TRBJ2-3, with D maybe TRBD1 (5 bases). The V end lost 10 bases, the J end lost 2 bases, and 10 bases lay between the germline ends. CDR1 is SNHLY, CDR2 FYNNEI, per germline. CDR3 length: 12 amino acids. The CDR3 region is CATKTVTDTQYF. The CDR3 DNA sequence: TGTGCCACCAAGACAGTCACAGATACGCAGTATTTT.

The rearrangement uses TRBV5-1 and TRBJ2-7; tentatively, D is TRBD1 (6 bases). V lost 4 bases and J lost 0, with 14 bases in between. The germline V gene encodes CDR1 SGHRS and CDR2 YFSETQ. The CDR3 is 15 residues long. The CDR3 is CASSPSPTGSYEQYF. In DNA, the CDR3 is TGCGCCAGCAGCCCATCCCCGACAGGCTCCTACGAGCAGTACTTC.

The chain links TRBV2 to TRBJ1-1; possible D gene TRBD1, 6 bases. This CDR3 has 14 residues. CDR1 is SNHLY, CDR2 FYNNEI, per germline. V lost 6 bases and J 2 bases, leaving 13 bases between the germline ends. The CDR3: CASRMTGQNTEAFF. The DNA for the CDR3 is TGTGCCAGCAGGATGACAGGACAAAACACTGAAGCTTTCTTT.

The CDR3 DNA reads TGTGCCAGCAGCCCCGACAGGGCCTACTATGGCTACACCTTC. Residues: CASSPDRAYYGYTF. V gene TRBV9 combines with J gene TRBJ1-2; 7 bases match TRBD1. This CDR3 contains 14 residues. With 4 bases clipped from V and 3 bases from J, the junction kept 6 bases outside the gene matches. Germline loops: CDR1 SGDLS, CDR2 YYNGEE.

V is TRBV5-1 and J is TRBJ2-2; TRBD2 aligns across 7 bases. Germline trimming cut 3 bases from V and 6 bases from J; bases unmatched to any gene: 14. CDR1 is SGHRS and CDR2 is YFSETQ in the germline V gene. CDR3 length: 17 residues. CDR3 bases: TGCGCCAGCAGCTCCCAAACCCAACTAGCGCTGGCCGGGGAGCTGTTTTTT. Protein sequence: CASSSQTQLALAGELFF.

This sequence joins TRBV5-1 and TRBJ2-7, with D possibly TRBD1 on 6 matching bases. Germline CDR1 SGHRS, CDR2 YFSETQ. Trimming took off 4 bases at V and 4 bases at J, with 12 bases between the two ends. CDR3 length: 13 residues. Here the CDR3 reads CASSRDNEYEQYF. The DNA of the CDR3 is TGCGCCAGCAGCCGGGACAACGAGTACGAGCAGTACTTC.

This chain connects TRBV10-1 to TRBJ2-3; D gene ambiguous. This CDR3 spans 16 amino acids. Per the germline V gene, CDR1 is WNHNN and CDR2 is SYGVQD (reference sequence). Trimming left V 0 bases short and J 1 base short, with 11 bases between. The CDR3 protein is CASSESIGLGTDTQYF. CDR3 bases: TGCGCCAGCAGTGAGTCGATAGGCCTAGGCACAGATACGCAGTATTTT.

V usage is TRBV28 and J usage is TRBJ1-5, with D maybe TRBD1 (5 bases). V lost 3 bases and J lost 3, with 15 bases in between. Looked up from germline, CDR1 is MDHEN and CDR2 is SYDVKM. The CDR3 loop spans 16 amino acids. The CDR3 sequence is CASSLRKAQVNQPQHF. The CDR3 coding sequence is TGTGCCAGCAGTTTGAGAAAGGCACAGGTCAATCAGCCCCAGCATTTT.

V and J are TRBV3-1 (or the pseudogene TRBV3-2) and TRBJ1-4; TRBD1 is a possible D gene (6 bases). Trimming stripped 3 bases from V and 5 bases from J, with 19 bases between. The CDR3 is 17 amino acids. Germline loops: CDR1 LGHDT, CDR2 YNNKEL (reference sequence). The CDR3 DNA reads TGTGCCAGCAGCCAGCCCGGTCGCAGGGGTGGGAATGAAAAACTGTTTTTT. Translation: CASSQPGRRGGNEKLFF.

CDR3 loop: CASSPRGRGNQPQHF. CDR3 nucleotides: TGTGCCAGCAGCCCCAGGGGACGGGGCAATCAGCCCCAGCATTTT. The chain combines TRBV6-5 with TRBJ1-5, with a weak D call TRBD1 (6 bases). Germline CDR1 and CDR2: MNHEY and SVGAGI. V lost 6 bases, J lost 2 bases, and 14 bases lay in between. The CDR3 contains 15 residues.

The chain combines TRBV30 with TRBJ1-2; maybe TRBD1 (5 bases). Germline CDR1 and CDR2: GTSNPN and SVGIG (reference sequence). The CDR3 totals 14 residues. V shed 3 bases and J shed 8 bases, with 19 bases lying between them. The CDR3 loop is CAWSLGQGVVGYTF. In DNA form, the CDR3 reads TGTGCCTGGAGCCTCGGGCAGGGTGTAGTCGGCTACACCTTC.

CDR3 in DNA: TGTGCCAGCAGCCTCCCATGGACAGGGAAGACAGATACGCAGTATTTT. This codes for CASSLPWTGKTDTQYF. V and J are TRBV7-6 and TRBJ2-3; 8 bases agree with TRBD1. CDR3 length: 16 residues. Trimming removed 5 bases from V and 3 bases from J; junction bases left unmatched: 10. Germline CDR1 is SGHVS and CDR2 is FNYEAQ.

This chain joins TRBV5-1 and TRBJ2-3, with a possible D match to TRBD2 (6 bases). The CDR3 consists of 14 residues. The ends were cut back, 2 bases at V and 3 bases at J, with 10 bases in the middle. CDR1 SGHRS and CDR2 YFSETQ come from the germline V gene. For the CDR3, the DNA is TGCGCCAGCAGCTTCTCGGGAGAGACAGATACGCAGTATTTT. Its translation is CASSFSGETDTQYF.

The chain couples TRBV6-1 to TRBJ2-1; the match to TRBD2 covers 11 bases. The CDR3 has 17 amino acids. Per the germline V gene, CDR1 is MNHNS and CDR2 is SASEGT. The V and J ends lost 4 bases and 8 bases, in that order; junction bases with no gene match: 13. The CDR3 loop is CASSGGYLAGGSDEQFF. CDR3 sequence (DNA): TGTGCCAGCAGTGGAGGATATCTAGCGGGAGGTAGCGATGAGCAGTTCTTC.

This chain links TRBV2 with TRBJ2-4; 12 bases fit TRBD2. This CDR3 contains 18 residues. CDR1 is SNHLY, CDR2 FYNNEI, per germline. The ends lost 2 bases at V and 6 bases at J; junction bases unmatched: 11. CDR3 region: CASSEMASGRAVRNIQYF. As DNA, the CDR3 is TGTGCCAGCAGTGAAATGGCTAGCGGGAGGGCCGTGAGAAACATTCAGTACTTC.

V usage is TRBV27 and J usage is TRBJ2-5, with 10 bases lining up with TRBD2. From germline, CDR1 is MNHEY and CDR2 SMNVEV (reference sequence). The CDR3 contains 15 residues. The V and J ends lost 9 bases and 4 bases, in that order; junction bases with no gene match: 11. CDR3 loop: CASTRGASGRETQYF. CDR3 bases: TGTGCCAGTACTCGTGGGGCTAGCGGGAGAGAGACCCAGTACTTC.

The V gene is TRBV9, the J gene TRBJ2-1; TRBD2 might be the D (6 bases). The CDR3 consists of 14 residues. V gave up 3 bases and J gave up 8 bases, with 15 bases separating them. In germline, CDR1 is SGDLS, CDR2 YYNGEE. CDR3 residues: CASSGGGIADEQFF. CDR3 DNA sequence: TGTGCCAGCAGCGGAGGCGGGATTGCCGATGAGCAGTTCTTC.

J is TRBJ2-2 and V is TRBV7-3; 10 bases are a match to TRBD2. V shed 5 bases, J shed 0 bases, and the junction held 9 bases outside the gene matches. Germline CDR1 reads SGHTA; CDR2 reads FQGTGA. The CDR3 extends over 18 amino acids. The CDR3 sequence: CASSPGASGSSNTGELFF. The DNA of the CDR3 is TGTGCCAGCAGCCCAGGGGCTAGCGGGAGTTCGAACACCGGGGAGCTGTTTTTT.

The CDR3 loop is CASSPHRGPDTQYF. CDR3 in DNA: TGTGCCAGCAGCCCGCACAGGGGCCCAGATACGCAGTATTTT. This chain joins TRBV7-8 and TRBJ2-3; 7 bases line up with TRBD1. The V segment lost 5 bases and the J segment 4 bases; nucleotides outside the gene matches: 6. CDR1 is SGHVS and CDR2 is FQNEAQ in the germline V gene. This CDR3 comprises 14 residues.

This clone was recorded once. V and J are TRBV27 and TRBJ2-1; 7 bases map to TRBD1. V gave up 3 bases and J gave up 4 bases; unmatched junction bases: 9. This CDR3 region has 16 residues. Per germline, CDR1 MNHEY and CDR2 SMNVEV (reference sequence). In nucleotides, the CDR3 is TGTGCCAGCAGTTTTAGAAGAGGACAGGAATACAATGAGCAGTTCTTC. Its translation: CASSFRRGQEYNEQFF.

The rearrangement joins TRBV7-9 to TRBJ2-5; D might be TRBD1 (6 bases). The CDR3 has 13 amino acids. Germline V gene sequence: CDR1 SEHNR, CDR2 FQNEAQ (reference sequence). V was shortened by 4 bases and J by 5 bases, with 11 bases between the two germline ends. CDR3 amino acids: CASSSQGRETQYF. The CDR3 DNA reads TGTGCCAGCAGCTCTCAGGGGCGGGAGACCCAGTACTTC.

In this sample, this clone turned up a few times. This rearrangement joins TRBV6-5 to TRBJ2-7; tentatively, D is TRBD1 (6 bases). The CDR3 is made up of 14 amino acids. Trimming took off 0 bases at V and 4 bases at J, with 10 bases between the two ends. CDR1 and CDR2 (germline): MNHEY, SVGAGI. The CDR3 nucleotides read TGTGCCAGCAGTTACTCGTCAGGGGTTTACGAGCAGTACTTC. Translated: CASSYSSGVYEQYF.

The rearrangement joins TRBV6-5 to TRBJ1-1, with 7 nucleotides matching TRBD1. Germline CDR1 and CDR2: MNHEY and SVGAGI. The CDR3 length is 13 residues. The junction had 3 bases not matched to a gene; V was cut back by 6 bases and J by 2 bases. The CDR3 region has the DNA TGTGCCAGCAGGGGGACAGTCAACACTGAAGCTTTCTTT. It is translated as CASRGTVNTEAFF.